This TCR beta chain was sequenced in a study of T cells in localized non-small cell lung cancer. Assay used: immunoSEQ multiplex PCR; TCRdb lists only in-frame clones, some missing. The sample holds under 70,000 clones, 75% to 90% seen once. With 5 bases removed from V and 0 bases from J, the gap between germline ends came to 1 base. The CDR3 runs 11 residues. CDR1 is ENHRY and CDR2 is SYGVKD in the germline V gene. This chain connects TRBV10-3 to TRBJ2-5; D is ambiguous. The receptor's source is a woman aged 40-70 years with stage I lung adenocarcinoma. The specimen comprised peripheral blood, sampled before any cancer treatment. This chain's CDR3 is CAISNQETQYF. The CDR3 DNA reads TGTGCCATCAGTAACCAAGAGACCCAGTACTTC.